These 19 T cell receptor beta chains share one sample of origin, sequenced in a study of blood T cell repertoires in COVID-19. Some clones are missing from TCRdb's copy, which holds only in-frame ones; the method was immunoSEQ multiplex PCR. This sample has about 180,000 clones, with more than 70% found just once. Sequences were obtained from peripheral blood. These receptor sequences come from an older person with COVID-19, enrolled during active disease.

The CDR3: CASSLARGNTEAFF. The CDR3 DNA reads TGTGCCAGCAGCTTAGCGCGGGGGAACACTGAAGCTTTCTTT. V is TRBV11-1 and J is TRBJ1-1; D uncertain. Per the germline V gene, CDR1 is SGHAT and CDR2 is FQDESV (reference sequence). There are 14 residues in the CDR3. Between the trimmed V and J ends, which lost 0 bases and 1 base, there was a span of 6 bases.

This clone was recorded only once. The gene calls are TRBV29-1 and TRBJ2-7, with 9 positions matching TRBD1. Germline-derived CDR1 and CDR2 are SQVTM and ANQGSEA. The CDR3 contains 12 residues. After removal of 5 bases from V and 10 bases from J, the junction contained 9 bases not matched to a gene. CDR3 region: CSVKGQGDNQYF. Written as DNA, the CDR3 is TGCAGCGTTAAGGGACAGGGTGATAATCAGTACTTC.

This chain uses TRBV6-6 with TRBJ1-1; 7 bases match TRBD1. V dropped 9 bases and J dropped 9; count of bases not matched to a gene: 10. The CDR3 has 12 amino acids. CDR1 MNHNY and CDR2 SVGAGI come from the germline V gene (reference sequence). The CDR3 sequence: CASREGAAQAFF. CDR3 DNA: TGTGCCAGTCGGGAGGGGGCAGCTCAAGCTTTCTTT.

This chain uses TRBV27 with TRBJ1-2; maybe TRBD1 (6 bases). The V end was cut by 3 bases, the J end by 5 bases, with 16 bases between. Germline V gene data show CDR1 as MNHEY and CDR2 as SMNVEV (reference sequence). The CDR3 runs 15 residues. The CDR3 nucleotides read TGTGCCAGCAGTTTTGCCAACACAGGGCCATATGGCTACACCTTC. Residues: CASSFANTGPYGYTF.

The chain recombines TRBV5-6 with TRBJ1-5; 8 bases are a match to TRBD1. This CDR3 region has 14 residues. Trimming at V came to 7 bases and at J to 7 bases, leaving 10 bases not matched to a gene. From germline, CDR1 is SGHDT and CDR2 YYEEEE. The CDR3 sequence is CASSFQGAGQPQHF. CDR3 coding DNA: TGTGCCAGCTCCTTCCAGGGGGCGGGCCAGCCCCAGCATTTT.

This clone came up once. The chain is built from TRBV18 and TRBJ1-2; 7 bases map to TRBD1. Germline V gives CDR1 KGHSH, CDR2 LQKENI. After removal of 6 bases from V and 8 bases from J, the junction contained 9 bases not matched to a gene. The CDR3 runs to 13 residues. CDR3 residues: CASSPDRERGYTF. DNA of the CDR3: TGTGCCAGCTCCCCCGACAGGGAGAGAGGCTACACCTTC.

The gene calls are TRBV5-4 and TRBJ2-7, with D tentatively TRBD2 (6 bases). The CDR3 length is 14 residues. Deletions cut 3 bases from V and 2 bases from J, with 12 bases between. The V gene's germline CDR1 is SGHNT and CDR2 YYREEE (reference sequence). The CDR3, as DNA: TGTGCCAGCAGCTCCCCCGGGGGAGCCTACGAGCAGTACTTC. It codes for CASSSPGGAYEQYF.

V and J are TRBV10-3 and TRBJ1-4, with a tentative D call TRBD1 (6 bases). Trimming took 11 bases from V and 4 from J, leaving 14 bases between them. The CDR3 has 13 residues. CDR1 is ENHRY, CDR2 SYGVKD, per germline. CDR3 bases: TGTGCCGTGCAGGGGAAATTTAATGAAAAACTGTTTTTT. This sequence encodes CAVQGKFNEKLFF.

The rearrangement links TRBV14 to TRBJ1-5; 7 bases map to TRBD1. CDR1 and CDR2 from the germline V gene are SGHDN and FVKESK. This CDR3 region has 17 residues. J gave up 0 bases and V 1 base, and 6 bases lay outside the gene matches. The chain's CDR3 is CASSQVRPGGSNQPQHF. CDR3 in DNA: TGTGCCAGCAGCCAAGTGCGGCCAGGGGGTAGCAATCAGCCCCAGCATTTT.

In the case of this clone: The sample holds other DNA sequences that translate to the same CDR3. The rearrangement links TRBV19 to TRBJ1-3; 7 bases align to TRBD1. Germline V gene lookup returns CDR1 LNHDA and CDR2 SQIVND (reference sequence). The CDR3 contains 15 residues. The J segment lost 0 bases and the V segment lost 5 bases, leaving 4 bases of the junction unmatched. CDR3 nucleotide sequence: TGTGCCAGTAGTCCTACAGGGGACTCTGGAAACACCATATATTTT. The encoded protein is CASSPTGDSGNTIYF. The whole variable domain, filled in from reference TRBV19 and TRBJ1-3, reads DGGITQSPKYLFRKEGQNVTLSCEQNLNHDAMYWYRQDPGQGLRLIYYSQIVNDFQKGDIAEGYSVSREKKESFPLTVTSAQKNPTAFYLCASSPTGDSGNTIYFGEGSWLTVV.

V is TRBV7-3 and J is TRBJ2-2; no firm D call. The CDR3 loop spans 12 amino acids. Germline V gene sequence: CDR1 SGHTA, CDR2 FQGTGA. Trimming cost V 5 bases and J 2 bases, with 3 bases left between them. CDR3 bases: TGTGCCAGCAGCGTAAACACCGGGGAGCTGTTTTTT. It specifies CASSVNTGELFF.

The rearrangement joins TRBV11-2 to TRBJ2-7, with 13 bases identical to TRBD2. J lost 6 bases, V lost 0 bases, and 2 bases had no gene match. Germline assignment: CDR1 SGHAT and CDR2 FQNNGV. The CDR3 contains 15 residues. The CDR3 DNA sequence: TGTGCCAGCAGCTTAGAACGGACTAGCGGGGGCGAGCAGTACTTC. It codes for CASSLERTSGGEQYF.

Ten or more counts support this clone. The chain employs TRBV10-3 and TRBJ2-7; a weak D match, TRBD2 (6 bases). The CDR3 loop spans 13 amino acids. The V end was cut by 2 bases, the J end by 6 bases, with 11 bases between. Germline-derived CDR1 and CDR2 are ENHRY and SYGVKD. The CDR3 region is CAISERYGSEQYF. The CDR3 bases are TGTGCCATCAGTGAGAGGTACGGGAGCGAGCAGTACTTC.

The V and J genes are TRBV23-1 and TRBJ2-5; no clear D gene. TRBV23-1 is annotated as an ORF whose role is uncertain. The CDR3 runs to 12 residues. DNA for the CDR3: TGCGATAAGACTTTAAGAGGAGAGACCCAGTACTTC. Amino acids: CDKTLRGETQYF.

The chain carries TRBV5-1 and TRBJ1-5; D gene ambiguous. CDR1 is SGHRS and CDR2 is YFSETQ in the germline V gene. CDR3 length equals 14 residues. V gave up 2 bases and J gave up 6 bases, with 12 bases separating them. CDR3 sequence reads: CASSFLGLGQPQHF. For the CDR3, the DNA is TGCGCCAGCAGCTTCCTGGGTCTAGGTCAGCCCCAGCATTTT.

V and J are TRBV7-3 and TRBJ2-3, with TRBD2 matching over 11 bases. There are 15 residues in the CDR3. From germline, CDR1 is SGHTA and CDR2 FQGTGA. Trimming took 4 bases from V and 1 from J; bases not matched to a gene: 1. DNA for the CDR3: TGTGCCAGCAGCTCGGGACTAGCGGGCACAGATACGCAGTATTTT. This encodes CASSSGLAGTDTQYF.

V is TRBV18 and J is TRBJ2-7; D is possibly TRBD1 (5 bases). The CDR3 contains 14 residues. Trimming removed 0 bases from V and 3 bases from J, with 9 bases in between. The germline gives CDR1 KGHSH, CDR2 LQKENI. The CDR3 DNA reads TGTGCCAGCTCACCACCCGGACAAAACTACGAGCAGTACTTC. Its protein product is CASSPPGQNYEQYF.

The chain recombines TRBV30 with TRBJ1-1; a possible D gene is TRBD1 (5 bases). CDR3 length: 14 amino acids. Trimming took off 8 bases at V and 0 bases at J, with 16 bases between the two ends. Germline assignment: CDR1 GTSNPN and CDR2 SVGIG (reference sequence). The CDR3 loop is CAGKEDRVNTEAFF. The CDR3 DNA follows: TGTGCCGGGAAAGAAGACAGAGTGAACACTGAAGCTTTCTTT.

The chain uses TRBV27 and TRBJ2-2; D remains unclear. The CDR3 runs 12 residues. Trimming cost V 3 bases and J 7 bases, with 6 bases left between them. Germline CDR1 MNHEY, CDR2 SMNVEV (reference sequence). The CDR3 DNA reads TGTGCCAGCAGTTTCCAGAACGGGGAGCTGTTTTTT. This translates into CASSFQNGELFF.